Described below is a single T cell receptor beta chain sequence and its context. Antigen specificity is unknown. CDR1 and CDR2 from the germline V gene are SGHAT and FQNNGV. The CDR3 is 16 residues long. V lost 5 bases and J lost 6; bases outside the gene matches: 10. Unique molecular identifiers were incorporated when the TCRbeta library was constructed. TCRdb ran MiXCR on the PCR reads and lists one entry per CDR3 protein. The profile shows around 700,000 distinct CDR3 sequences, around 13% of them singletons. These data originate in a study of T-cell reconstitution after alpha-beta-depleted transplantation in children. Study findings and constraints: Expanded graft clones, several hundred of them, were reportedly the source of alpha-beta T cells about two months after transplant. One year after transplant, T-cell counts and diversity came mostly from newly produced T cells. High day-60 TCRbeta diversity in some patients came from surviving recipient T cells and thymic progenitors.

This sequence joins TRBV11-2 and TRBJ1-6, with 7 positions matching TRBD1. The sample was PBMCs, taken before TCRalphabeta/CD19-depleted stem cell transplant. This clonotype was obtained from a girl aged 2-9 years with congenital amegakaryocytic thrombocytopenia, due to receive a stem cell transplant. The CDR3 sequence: CASSPLKTGLNSPLHF. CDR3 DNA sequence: TGTGCCAGCAGCCCACTTAAGACAGGGCTTAATTCACCCCTCCACTTT. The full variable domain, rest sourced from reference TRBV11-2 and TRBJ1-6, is EAGVAQSPRYKIIEKRQSVAFWCNPISGHATLYWYQQILGQGPKLLIQFQNNGVVDDSQLPKDRFSAERLKGVDSTLKIQPAKLEDSAVYLCASSPLKTGLNSPLHFGNGTRLTVT.